A single sample gave rise to the 28 T cell receptor beta chains below, sequenced in a study of cytomegalovirus exposure and HLA in healthy donors. TCRdb keeps only in-frame clones here, not all; method: immunoSEQ multiplex PCR. Of 150,000 to 200,000 clones listed, roughly 80% are singletons. The specimen sequenced was PBMCs. Source of these receptors: a man aged 25-40 years in good health and CMV-seropositive.

The chain joins TRBV6-5 to TRBJ2-1; 10 nucleotides agree with TRBD1. Germline trimming cut 0 bases from V and 6 bases from J; bases unmatched to any gene: 5. Germline V gene lookup returns CDR1 MNHEY and CDR2 SVGAGI. The CDR3 covers 16 residues. The CDR3 DNA sequence: TGTGCCAGCAGTTACTCTTTAGGGACAGGGGCCAATGAGCAGTTCTTC. Translating gives CASSYSLGTGANEQFF.

V gene TRBV4-1 combines with J gene TRBJ2-3, with 11 positions matching TRBD2. The germline V gene encodes CDR1 MGHRA and CDR2 YSYEKL. J gave up 6 bases and V 7 bases, and 12 bases lay outside the gene matches. The CDR3 extends over 16 amino acids. The CDR3 DNA sequence: TGCGCCAGCACCCCCCGGGCTAGCGGGGGGCGGGATACGCAGTATTTT. Translation gives CASTPRASGGRDTQYF.

The rearrangement joins TRBV6-1 to TRBJ1-6, with 11 bases aligning to TRBD1. This CDR3 has 17 amino acids. The trim removed 4 bases at V and 9 bases at J, leaving 11 bases unmatched. Germline CDR1 MNHNS, CDR2 SASEGT. Here the CDR3 reads CASSGSIGQGAGSPLHF. CDR3 bases: TGTGCCAGCAGTGGGTCTATAGGACAGGGGGCAGGTTCACCCCTCCACTTT.

This sequence joins TRBV6-1 and TRBJ2-3, with no clear D. The CDR3 length is 11 residues. V was cut by 6 bases and J by 2 bases, with 3 bases left in between. Per the germline V gene, CDR1 is MNHNS and CDR2 is SASEGT. CDR3 in amino acids: CASSHTDTQYF. In DNA form, the CDR3 reads TGTGCCAGCAGCCACACAGATACGCAGTATTTT.

This clone was picked up a small number of times. The chain employs TRBV12-5 and TRBJ1-5; the D is unclear. Deletions cut 7 bases from V and 5 bases from J, with 21 bases between. Germline values: CDR1 LGHNT, CDR2 FRNRAP. This CDR3 region has 16 residues. Written as DNA, the CDR3 is TGTGCTAGTGCCTCCGCCGGGGTGGGCCTTGATCAGCCCCAGCATTTT. Protein: CASASAGVGLDQPQHF.

This clone turned up a few times. The V and J genes are TRBV10-1 and TRBJ2-7; 9 nucleotides agree with TRBD2. Germline values: CDR1 WNHNN, CDR2 SYGVQD (reference sequence). CDR3 length equals 13 residues. Germline trimming cut 8 bases from V and 7 bases from J; bases unmatched to any gene: 9. CDR3 DNA: TGCGCCAGCCGTGCGGGGGGGAACGGGGAGCAGTACTTC. Amino acids: CASRAGGNGEQYF.

CDR3 protein: CASNPRDRVQETQYF. CDR3 sequence (DNA): TGTGCCAGCAACCCTCGGGACAGGGTTCAAGAGACCCAGTACTTC. The chain recombines TRBV6-5 with TRBJ2-5; 9 bases are shared with TRBD1. J was trimmed by 2 bases and V by 7 bases; bases with no gene match: 8. The CDR3 totals 15 residues. CDR1 and CDR2 (germline): MNHEY, SVGAGI.

The chain joins TRBV4-3 to TRBJ2-2; D remains unclear. Germline lookup yields CDR1 LGHNA and CDR2 YSLEER. V dropped 1 base and J dropped 6 bases, with 15 bases sitting between them. CDR3 length: 16 amino acids. CDR3 region: CASSQGNSFQAGELFF. CDR3 in DNA: TGCGCCAGCAGCCAAGGAAACTCATTTCAGGCCGGGGAGCTGTTTTTT.

The chain has TRBV19 and TRBJ1-2, with TRBD1 matching 7 bases. Germline CDR1 LNHDA, CDR2 SQIVND (reference sequence). The V segment lost 5 bases and the J segment 8 bases; nucleotides outside the gene matches: 11. The CDR3 consists of 14 residues. The DNA of the CDR3 is TGTGCCAGTAGTCCGAGGGGGCTGGGGATCGGCTACACCTTC. Translation: CASSPRGLGIGYTF.

The V gene is TRBV2, the J gene TRBJ1-5; TRBD1 agrees at 7 bases. Germline assignment: CDR1 SNHLY and CDR2 FYNNEI. J lost 0 bases, V lost 8 bases, and 4 bases had no gene match. This CDR3 is built from 14 residues. CDR3 DNA: TGTGCCAGCCGGGACAGCCTTAGCAATCAGCCCCAGCATTTT. Protein sequence: CASRDSLSNQPQHF.

In this sample, this clone turned up a few times. V gene TRBV9 combines with J gene TRBJ1-2, with 8 bases fitting TRBD1. J was trimmed by 8 bases and V by 3 bases; bases with no gene match: 6. This CDR3 has 13 residues. The germline V gene has CDR1 SGDLS and CDR2 YYNGEE. The CDR3 is CASSGTGSDGYTF. The CDR3 nucleotides read TGTGCCAGCAGCGGGACAGGGTCGGACGGCTACACCTTC.

This clone showed up just once. This chain uses TRBV15 with TRBJ2-7, with 8 bases matching TRBD1. The CDR3 sequence is 17 residues long. CDR1 LNHNV and CDR2 YYDKDF come from the germline V gene (reference sequence). V lost 1 base and J lost 2; bases outside the gene matches: 10. CDR3 residues: CATSRVFVSGGTYEQYF. CDR3 in DNA: TGTGCCACCAGCAGAGTATTCGTATCAGGGGGCACCTACGAGCAGTACTTC.

V and J are TRBV2 and TRBJ1-6, with D perhaps matching TRBD1 (6 bases). Germline V gives CDR1 SNHLY, CDR2 FYNNEI. CDR3 length equals 15 residues. With 4 bases removed from V and 14 bases from J, the gap between germline ends came to 21 bases. The CDR3 nucleotides are TGTGCCAGCAGTGGACAGGCGGCGTCGTACTTCACCCTCCACTTT. Translated, it gives CASSGQAASYFTLHF.

Turning to this clone: This sample also contains other DNA sequences that code for the same CDR3. The gene calls are TRBV5-6 and TRBJ2-3, with 8 nucleotides matching TRBD1. Per the germline V gene, CDR1 is SGHDT and CDR2 is YYEEEE. J was trimmed by 1 base and V by 2 bases; bases with no gene match: 3. The CDR3 runs to 15 residues. The CDR3 protein is CASSLRTGRTDTQYF. The CDR3 DNA sequence: TGTGCCAGCAGCTTAAGGACAGGGCGCACAGATACGCAGTATTTT. Full variable domain (rest looked up from reference TRBV5-6 and TRBJ2-3): DAGVTQSPTHLIKTRGQQVTLRCSPKSGHDTVSWYQQALGQGPQFIFQYYEEEERQRGNFPDRFSGHQFPNYSSELNVNALLLGDSALYLCASSLRTGRTDTQYFGPGTRLTVL.

The chain carries TRBV4-3 and TRBJ1-2, with D possibly TRBD1 on 6 matching bases. CDR3 length: 17 amino acids. Germline CDR1 LGHNA, CDR2 YSLEER. V lost 0 bases to trimming and J lost 4 bases, with 18 bases between them. CDR3 in DNA: TGCGCCAGCAGCCAAGAACATGGTTTGGGGGCCGCCTATGGCTACACCTTC. It specifies CASSQEHGLGAAYGYTF.

This clone appeared a single time. The chain employs TRBV10-2 and TRBJ1-5, with a tentative D call TRBD1 (5 bases). This CDR3 is built from 12 residues. Germline V CDR1 and CDR2: WSHSY, SAAADI. V was cut by 7 bases and J by 7 bases, with 11 bases left in between. Here the CDR3 reads CASTQGEQPQHF. Here the CDR3 DNA reads TGCGCCAGCACCCAGGGTGAACAGCCCCAGCATTTT.

The genes are TRBV9 and TRBJ2-5; 9 positions agree with TRBD2. With 0 bases clipped from V and 3 bases from J, the junction kept 6 bases outside the gene matches. In germline, CDR1 is SGDLS, CDR2 YYNGEE. The CDR3 has 16 amino acids. The CDR3 spells CASSVGYSGGKETQYF. In nucleotides, the CDR3 is TGTGCCAGCAGCGTAGGGTATAGCGGGGGCAAAGAGACCCAGTACTTC.

This clone has a single count. The chain couples TRBV5-4 to TRBJ1-1; 7 bases agree with TRBD1. Germline V CDR1 and CDR2: SGHNT, YYREEE (reference sequence). The V and J ends lost 4 bases and 0 bases, in that order; junction bases with no gene match: 9. CDR3 length: 16 amino acids. The DNA of the CDR3 is TGTGCCAGCAGCCCTAGGACAGGAGTTATGAACACTGAAGCTTTCTTT. Its translation is CASSPRTGVMNTEAFF. The full variable domain, with the rest looked up from reference TRBV5-4 and TRBJ1-1, is ETGVTQSPTHLIKTRGQQVTLRCSSQSGHNTVSWYQQALGQGPQFIFQYYREEENGRGNFPPRFSGLQFPNYSSELNVNALELDDSALYLCASSPRTGVMNTEAFFGQGTRLTVV.

This clone has more than one count but fewer than ten. The chain links TRBV2 to TRBJ1-1; 10 bases are a match to TRBD1. The CDR3 loop spans 16 amino acids. The V gene end was trimmed by 6 bases and the J gene end by 1 base; junction bases not matched to a gene: 8. Germline CDR1 is SNHLY and CDR2 is FYNNEI. CDR3 DNA: TGTGCCAGCAGGGTCGGGACAGGGGCTACGAACACTGAAGCTTTCTTT. Protein product: CASRVGTGATNTEAFF.

The chain is built from TRBV10-3 and TRBJ2-5; 11 positions agree with TRBD2. The CDR3 is 15 amino acids. Germline V gene lookup returns CDR1 ENHRY and CDR2 SYGVKD. Unmatched junction bases numbered 4, after V lost 5 bases and J lost 2 bases. The CDR3, as DNA: TGTGCCATCAGTTCGACTAGCGGGGTACAAGAGACCCAGTACTTC. Translated, it gives CAISSTSGVQETQYF.

The V gene is TRBV7-6, the J gene TRBJ2-3, with 12 bases matching TRBD2. Germline V gene sequence: CDR1 SGHVS, CDR2 FNYEAQ. There are 16 residues in the CDR3. V dropped 6 bases and J dropped 4; count of bases not matched to a gene: 8. The DNA for the CDR3 is TGTGCCAGCAGTCAACTAGCGGGGGGCGGGGCAGATACGCAGTATTTT. Protein sequence: CASSQLAGGGADTQYF.

The chain is built from TRBV10-3 and TRBJ2-3, with 7 bases aligning to TRBD2. With 4 bases clipped from V and 6 bases from J, the junction kept 10 bases outside the gene matches. CDR1 and CDR2 from the germline V gene are ENHRY and SYGVKD. The length of the CDR3 is 15 residues. The CDR3, as DNA: TGTGCCATCAGTGGCGGTGGGAGGGAGGGGGATACGCAGTATTTT. This translates into CAISGGGREGDTQYF.

The V and J genes are TRBV2 and TRBJ2-5; 13 bases are a match to TRBD2. This CDR3 region has 15 residues. V lost 5 bases, J lost 5 bases, and 5 bases stayed unmatched. CDR1 SNHLY and CDR2 FYNNEI come from the germline V gene. The chain's CDR3 is CASSLTSGGWETQYF. For the CDR3, the DNA is TGTGCCAGCAGTTTGACTAGCGGGGGGTGGGAGACCCAGTACTTC.

V gene TRBV7-9 combines with J gene TRBJ2-5; D not resolved. Trimming cost V 2 bases and J 7 bases, with 11 bases left between them. The CDR3 sequence is 13 residues long. Per germline, CDR1 SEHNR and CDR2 FQNEAQ (reference sequence). As DNA, the CDR3 is TGTGCCAGCAGCTTATCTGACCGAGGGACCCAGTACTTC. It translates to CASSLSDRGTQYF.

The chain combines TRBV15 with TRBJ2-1, with 10 bases lining up with TRBD1. V gave up 2 bases and J gave up 7 bases; unmatched junction bases: 8. The CDR3 loop spans 16 amino acids. CDR1 is LNHNV, CDR2 YYDKDF, per germline (reference sequence). The CDR3 sequence: CATSRSGTGAMNEQFF. In DNA, the CDR3 is TGTGCCACCAGCAGATCCGGGACAGGGGCTATGAATGAGCAGTTCTTC.

This clone was seen a single time. V usage is TRBV5-4 and J usage is TRBJ2-5; 9 bases align to TRBD2. From germline, CDR1 is SGHNT and CDR2 YYREEE (reference sequence). CDR3 length: 16 residues. Trimming took 4 bases from V and 1 from J; bases not matched to a gene: 8. This CDR3 is CASSAPSGRIQETQYF. The CDR3 DNA follows: TGTGCCAGCAGCGCCCCGAGCGGGAGGATCCAAGAGACCCAGTACTTC.

The genes are TRBV18 and TRBJ2-5, with TRBD1 matching 8 bases. This CDR3 has 15 amino acids. The germline V gene has CDR1 KGHSH and CDR2 LQKENI. V was pared by 2 bases and J by 6 bases, with 8 bases of the junction left unmatched. The CDR3 region has the DNA TGTGCCAGCTCACCAACTAGTGGACAGGGACAGACCCAGTACTTC. Translating gives CASSPTSGQGQTQYF.

This sequence joins TRBV7-8 and TRBJ1-2, with a tentative D call TRBD1 (6 bases). Germline values: CDR1 SGHVS, CDR2 FQNEAQ. Trimming removed 3 bases at V and 6 bases at J, with 8 bases between. The CDR3 totals 12 residues. The CDR3 loop is CASSFHRDGYTF. CDR3 coding DNA: TGTGCCAGCAGCTTCCACAGGGATGGCTACACCTTC.